Each of the 26 T cell receptor beta chains below was sequenced from the same sample in a study of regulatory T cells in long-lasting Graves disease. Time point here: newly diagnosed GD, antithyroid drugs for less than 3 months. Researchers made the TCR library from RNA that was extracted from PBMCs. Building the TCR beta libraries relied on iRepertoire HTBI primers, and CDR3 regions underwent Arm-PCR. TCRdb re-called the multiplex PCR reads through MiXCR, storing one row per CDR3 protein. The table has fewer than 650,000 distinct CDR3 sequences, 15% to 20% seen once; the top ten hold around 18%. The same sample was also used in a study of T cells in Graves' hyperthyroidism and ophthalmopathy.

The specimen comprised peripheral blood mononuclear cells (PBMCs), sampled at new diagnosis, from a patient treated with antithyroid drugs. Every receptor here comes from a woman aged 30 to 39 with Graves disease.

This clonotype was picked up many times. This chain connects TRBV28 to TRBJ1-1, with a weak D call TRBD1 (6 bases). The CDR3 runs 13 residues. Germline CDR1 is MDHEN and CDR2 is SYDVKM. Trimming cost V 3 bases and J 11 bases, with 16 bases left between them. The CDR3 bases are TGTGCCAGCAGTTTGCACAGGGAAGTCGGGGCTTTCTTT. As protein: CASSLHREVGAFF.

Worth noting for this clonotype: This may stem from a read error, because a much larger clone lies one nucleotide away. Here the CDR3 DNA reads TGTGTCAGCAGTAAAAGAGGCACAGATACGCAGTATTTT. Its protein is CVSSKRGTDTQYF. The genes are TRBV28 and TRBJ2-3, with D unresolved. This CDR3 region has 13 residues. CDR1 and CDR2 from the germline V gene are MDHEN and SYDVKM.

This clonotype has a handful of counts. The chain employs TRBV20-1 and TRBJ2-5; D is uncertain. CDR1 DFQATT and CDR2 SNEGSKA come from the germline V gene (reference sequence). The CDR3 runs 11 residues. V was pared by 6 bases and J by 5 bases, with 10 bases between. CDR3 sequence (DNA): TGCAGTGCCAGTGTGGGGGAGACCCAGTACTTC. Protein: CSASVGETQYF.

This clonotype was seen many times. One end of the junction varies from germline; a read error may be responsible. The chain combines TRBV2 with TRBJ2-7; no definite D call. Germline V gives CDR1 SNHLY, CDR2 FYNNEI. CDR3 length equals 15 residues. CDR3 nucleotides: TGTGCCAGCAGGGAAGAAGAGATGCCCTCCTACGAGCAGTACTTC. Translating gives CASREEEMPSYEQYF.

This chain links TRBV11-2 with TRBJ2-7, with D hard to call. CDR1 SGHAT and CDR2 FQNNGV come from the germline V gene. This CDR3 comprises 13 residues. V lost 0 bases and J lost 4, with 7 bases in between. CDR3 nucleotides: TGTGCCAGCAGCTTAGAGTCGCGGTACGAGCAGTACTTC. Amino acids: CASSLESRYEQYF. Complete variable domain (other parts from reference TRBV11-2 and TRBJ2-7): EAGVAQSPRYKIIEKRQSVAFWCNPISGHATLYWYQQILGQGPKLLIQFQNNGVVDDSQLPKDRFSAERLKGVDSTLKIQPAKLEDSAVYLCASSLESRYEQYFGPGTRLTVT.

The rearrangement uses TRBV7-3 and TRBJ2-1; D is unclear. V was pared by 0 bases and J by 4 bases, with 4 bases between. The germline gives CDR1 SGHTA, CDR2 FQGTGA. CDR3 length: 13 residues. CDR3 in amino acids: CASSLTLYNEQFF. CDR3 coding DNA: TGTGCCAGCAGCTTAACTTTATACAATGAGCAGTTCTTC.

The chain recombines TRBV18 with TRBJ2-4, with D unresolved. The germline gives CDR1 KGHSH, CDR2 LQKENI. CDR3 size: 16 residues. Trimming pared 1 base from V and 0 bases from J, leaving 10 bases between. CDR3 DNA: TGTGCCAGCTCACCACAAAGAAACGTAGCCAAAAACATTCAGTACTTC. Protein: CASSPQRNVAKNIQYF. The whole variable domain, remainder taken from reference TRBV18 and TRBJ2-4, is NAGVMQNPRHLVRRRGQEARLRCSPMKGHSHVYWYRQLPEEGLKFMVYLQKENIIDESGMPKERFSAEFPKEGPSILRIQQVVRGDSAAYFCASSPQRNVAKNIQYFGAGTRLSVL.

This clonotype came up many times. The V call is TRBV24-1, the J call TRBJ2-7, with 10 bases that match TRBD1. Germline V CDR1 and CDR2: KGHDR, SFDVKD. V lost 4 bases and J lost 6; bases outside the gene matches: 8. The CDR3 has 15 amino acids. The CDR3 DNA follows: TGTGCCACCAGTGAGAGGGGGACAGGGGTTTCCGAGCAGTACTTC. This codes for CATSERGTGVSEQYF.

This clonotype was seen a handful of times. This chain links TRBV29-1 with TRBJ2-5, with 7 nucleotides matching TRBD1. The CDR3 runs to 14 residues. V gave up 7 bases and J gave up 3 bases; unmatched junction bases: 11. Germline values: CDR1 SQVTM, CDR2 ANQGSEA. For the CDR3, the DNA is TGCAGCGCTCTGACAGGCAGGGGGAAAGAGACCCAGTACTTC. As protein: CSALTGRGKETQYF. The full variable domain, its missing parts supplied by reference TRBV29-1 and TRBJ2-5, is SAVISQKPSRDICQRGTSLTIQCQVDSQVTMMFWYRQQPGQSLTLIATANQGSEATYESGFVIDKFPISRPNLTFSTLTVSNMSPEDSSIYLCSALTGRGKETQYFGPGTRLLVL.

This clonotype was counted a few times. The V call is TRBV7-9, the J call TRBJ2-7; D gene uncertain. Germline V gives CDR1 SEHNR, CDR2 FQNEAQ (reference sequence). This CDR3 spans 16 amino acids. Trimming left V 4 bases short and J 4 bases short, with 20 bases between. CDR3 sequence reads: CASSSEATKDLYEQYF. The CDR3 nucleotides read TGTGCCAGCAGCTCCGAGGCTACCAAAGACCTTTACGAGCAGTACTTC.

This clonotype showed up many times. V and J are TRBV27 and TRBJ2-7; maybe TRBD1 (5 bases). V lost 6 bases and J 2 bases, leaving 14 bases between the germline ends. This CDR3 comprises 14 residues. CDR1 and CDR2 (germline): MNHEY, SMNVEV (reference sequence). The CDR3 loop reads CASSPPDKPYEQYF. The CDR3 DNA reads TGTGCCAGCAGCCCTCCGGACAAACCCTACGAGCAGTACTTC.

This clonotype turned up a few times. This chain uses TRBV6-1 with TRBJ2-3, with D maybe TRBD1 (5 bases). With 4 bases removed from V and 0 bases from J, the gap between germline ends came to 11 bases. The CDR3 has 15 residues. Germline V lookup: CDR1 MNHNS, CDR2 SASEGT. In nucleotides, the CDR3 is TGTGCCAGCAGTGTAATAGGGGCTAGCACAGATACGCAGTATTTT. This sequence encodes CASSVIGASTDTQYF.

Comments on this clonotype: The missing conserved phenylalanine or tryptophan at the end of this CDR3 makes a read error likely. CDR3 amino acids: CASSFRESSGNEQFS. In DNA, the CDR3 is TGTGCCAGCAGCTTTAGGGAGAGTAGCGGTAATGAGCAGTTCTCC. This chain uses TRBV7-9 with TRBJ2-1; D might be TRBD2 (6 bases). CDR1 is SEHNR and CDR2 is FQNEAQ in the germline V gene (reference sequence). V was trimmed by 3 bases and J by 7 bases, leaving 16 bases between them. The CDR3 totals 15 residues.

This clonotype was found a few times. This chain links TRBV9 with TRBJ2-7; the D is unclear. The CDR3 consists of 15 residues. Trimming shortened V by 0 bases and J by 0 bases, and 10 bases separated the two germline ends. CDR1 is SGDLS, CDR2 YYNGEE, per germline. The CDR3 DNA follows: TGTGCCAGCAGCGTAGGTCCAACCAACTCCTACGAGCAGTACTTC. Its protein is CASSVGPTNSYEQYF.

The chain employs TRBV7-2 and TRBJ2-5; D possibly uses TRBD1 or TRBD2 (5 bases each). The germline V gene has CDR1 SGHTA and CDR2 FQGNSA. Trimming removed 1 base at V and 1 base at J, with 13 bases between. The CDR3 is 16 amino acids. The CDR3 bases are TGTGCCAGCAGCTTAGTTATGTTGGGACCCCAAGAGACCCAGTACTTC. This codes for CASSLVMLGPQETQYF.

This clonotype was picked up many times. The chain uses TRBV12-3 or TRBV12-4 and TRBJ1-5; unclear D gene. The CDR3 loop spans 13 amino acids. V lost 3 bases and J lost 4, with 7 bases in between. The CDR3, as DNA: TGTGCCAGCAGTTTTGAAGAAAATCAGCCCCAGCATTTT. It yields the protein CASSFEENQPQHF.

This clonotype came up a few times. J is TRBJ1-1 and V is TRBV5-1, with D tentatively TRBD1 (6 bases). The CDR3 spans 16 residues. The V gene lost 4 bases and the J gene lost 7 bases, with 23 bases spanning the gap. CDR1 and CDR2 from the germline V gene are SGHRS and YFSETQ. CDR3 in amino acids: CASSEDSLQGSNEAFF. For the CDR3, the DNA is TGCGCCAGCAGCGAGGACAGCTTACAGGGCTCCAATGAAGCTTTCTTT.

There are a few counts of this clonotype. This chain links TRBV20-1 with TRBJ1-6; unclear D gene. Germline V gives CDR1 DFQATT, CDR2 SNEGSKA (reference sequence). The V end lost 6 bases, the J end lost 0 bases, and 12 bases lay between the germline ends. This CDR3 is 15 amino acids long. This CDR3 reads CSAEEQSSYNSPLHF. CDR3 in DNA: TGCAGTGCAGAAGAACAGAGCTCCTATAATTCACCCCTCCACTTT.

This clonotype came up many times. The chain links TRBV6-2 or TRBV6-3 to TRBJ2-1; a possible D gene is TRBD2 (6 bases). The CDR3 is made up of 15 amino acids. Germline CDR1 and CDR2: MNHEY and SVGEGT. V was shortened by 2 bases and J by 12 bases, with 20 bases between the two germline ends. This CDR3 reads CASSYSGSSPGGQFF. DNA for the CDR3: TGTGCCAGCAGTTACAGTGGGAGTTCCCCCGGGGGGCAGTTCTTC.

This clonotype occurred a few times. The rearrangement uses TRBV7-9 and TRBJ1-5; D call uncertain. This CDR3 has 17 residues. Trimming left V 3 bases short and J 1 base short, with 16 bases between. The germline CDR1 and CDR2 sequences are SEHNR and FQNEAQ (reference sequence). The CDR3 DNA sequence: TGTGCCAGCAGCTTTTACTCCGGTAGAATCAGCAATCAGCCCCAGCATTTT. Translated: CASSFYSGRISNQPQHF.

This clonotype was seen ten or more times. The chain employs TRBV2 and TRBJ1-2; D is unresolved. V shed 6 bases and J shed 0 bases, with 8 bases lying between them. The CDR3 totals 13 residues. Germline CDR1 reads SNHLY; CDR2 reads FYNNEI. Here the CDR3 reads CASRAEANYGYTF. The CDR3 DNA reads TGTGCCAGCAGGGCAGAAGCTAACTATGGCTACACCTTC.

The chain uses TRBV4-1 and TRBJ2-7; no definite D call. V lost 2 bases, J lost 3 bases, and 8 bases lay in between. Germline CDR1 reads MGHRA; CDR2 reads YSYEKL. There are 13 residues in the CDR3. The chain's CDR3 is CASSQTPDYEQYF. The CDR3 DNA reads TGCGCCAGCAGCCAAACCCCAGACTACGAGCAGTACTTC.

This chain uses TRBV20-1 with TRBJ2-6, with D unclear. CDR1 DFQATT and CDR2 SNEGSKA come from the germline V gene (reference sequence). V lost 7 bases and J 0 bases, leaving 10 bases between the germline ends. This CDR3 is built from 14 residues. CDR3 bases: TGCAGTGGCGAGCGCCTCTCTGGGGCCAACGTCCTGACTTTC. Amino acids: CSGERLSGANVLTF.

This clonotype has a count of ten or more. V gene TRBV28 combines with J gene TRBJ1-2, with TRBD1 matching over 7 bases. The ends lost 4 bases at V and 5 bases at J; junction bases unmatched: 10. Germline-derived CDR1 and CDR2 are MDHEN and SYDVKM. The CDR3 length is 15 residues. For the CDR3, the DNA is TGTGCCAGCAGTTGGAGGGGGGGGACAGTATATGGCTACACCTTC. Protein: CASSWRGGTVYGYTF.

The table lists this clonotype with a few counts. A much larger clone differs from this one at a single base, so this may be a read error. This sequence joins TRBV5-5 and TRBJ2-3; tentatively, D is TRBD2 (6 bases). V dropped 2 bases and J dropped 2 bases, with 9 bases sitting between them. The CDR3 is 14 residues long. Germline V gene lookup returns CDR1 SGHKS and CDR2 YYEKEE (reference sequence). The CDR3 DNA sequence: TGTGCCAGCAGCTTAACTAGCTCCACAGATACGCAGTATTTT. The encoded protein is CASSLTSSTDTQYF.

This clonotype turned up a few times. The germline gene is not matched at one end of the junction; a read error may be the cause. V gene TRBV30 combines with J gene TRBJ2-7, with TRBD2 identical over 11 bases. Per the germline V gene, CDR1 is GTSNPN and CDR2 is SVGIG (reference sequence). The CDR3 loop spans 13 amino acids. The CDR3 protein is CAAGTSGPYGQYF. CDR3 bases: TGTGCGGCGGGGACTAGCGGCCCCTACGGGCAGTACTTC.